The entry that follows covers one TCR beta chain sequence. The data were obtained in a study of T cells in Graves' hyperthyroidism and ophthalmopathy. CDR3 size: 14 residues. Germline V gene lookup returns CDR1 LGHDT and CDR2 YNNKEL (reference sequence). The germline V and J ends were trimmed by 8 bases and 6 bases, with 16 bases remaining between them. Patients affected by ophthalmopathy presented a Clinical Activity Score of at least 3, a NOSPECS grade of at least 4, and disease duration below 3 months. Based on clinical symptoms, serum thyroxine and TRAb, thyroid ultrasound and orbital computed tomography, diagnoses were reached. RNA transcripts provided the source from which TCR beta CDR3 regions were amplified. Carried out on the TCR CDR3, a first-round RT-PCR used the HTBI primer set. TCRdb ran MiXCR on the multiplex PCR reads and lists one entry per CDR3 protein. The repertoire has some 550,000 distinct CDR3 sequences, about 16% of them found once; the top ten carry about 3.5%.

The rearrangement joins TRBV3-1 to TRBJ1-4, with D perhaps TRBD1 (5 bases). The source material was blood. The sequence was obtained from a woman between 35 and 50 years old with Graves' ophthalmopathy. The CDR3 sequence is CASRLGGRDEKLFF. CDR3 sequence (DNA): TGTGCCAGCCGCTTGGGGGGTAGAGATGAAAAACTGTTTTTT.